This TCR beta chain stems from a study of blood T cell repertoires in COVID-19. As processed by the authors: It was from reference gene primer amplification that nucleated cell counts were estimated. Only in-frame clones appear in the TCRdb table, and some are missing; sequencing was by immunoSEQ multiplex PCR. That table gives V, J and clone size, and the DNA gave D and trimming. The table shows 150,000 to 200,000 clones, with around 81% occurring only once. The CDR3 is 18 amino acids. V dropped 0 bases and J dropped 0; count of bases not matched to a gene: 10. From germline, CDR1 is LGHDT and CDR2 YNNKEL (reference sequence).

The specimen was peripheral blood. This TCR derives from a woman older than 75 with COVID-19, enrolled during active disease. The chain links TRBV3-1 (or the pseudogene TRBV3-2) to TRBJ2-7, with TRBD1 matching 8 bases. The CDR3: CASSQEGGRGTGSYEQYF. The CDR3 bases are TGTGCCAGCAGCCAAGAAGGGGGCCGAGGGACAGGCTCCTACGAGCAGTACTTC.